These 6 T cell receptor beta chains originate from one sample sequenced in a study of shared T cell receptors in the human thymus. Sequencing used immunoSEQ multiplex PCR; TCRdb keeps in-frame clones, though not all of them. The table lists over 650,000 clones, 80% to 90% of them singletons. These same data were also listed under a study on human thymus T cells.

Sample: thymocytes. The receptors originated from a boy in the first two years of life with a congenital heart defect.

This rearrangement joins TRBV27 to TRBJ2-3, with 8 nucleotides matching TRBD1. Germline V lookup: CDR1 MNHEY, CDR2 SMNVEV (reference sequence). Trimming at V came to 5 bases and at J to 0 bases, leaving 7 bases not matched to a gene. The CDR3 totals 16 residues. The CDR3 loop reads CASSNNRGYSTDTQYF. CDR3 DNA sequence: TGTGCCAGCAGTAATAACAGGGGGTACAGCACAGATACGCAGTATTTT.

The gene calls are TRBV25-1 and TRBJ2-5; 13 bases line up with TRBD2. The CDR3 runs 16 residues. V dropped 1 base and J dropped 5; count of bases not matched to a gene: 4. The germline CDR1 and CDR2 sequences are MGHDK and SYGVNS. The chain's CDR3 is CASSEWGTSGAETQYF. The CDR3 DNA sequence: TGTGCCAGCAGTGAATGGGGGACTAGCGGGGCCGAGACCCAGTACTTC.

V is TRBV4-3 and J is TRBJ2-1; 8 bases map to TRBD2. Germline CDR1 and CDR2: LGHNA and YSLEER. Unmatched junction bases numbered 13, after V lost 0 bases and J lost 9 bases. The CDR3 has 17 residues. As DNA, the CDR3 is TGCGCCAGCAGCCAAGACGTTACGGGAGGGCTTGAGGGTGAGCAGTTCTTC. Its translation: CASSQDVTGGLEGEQFF.

This chain joins TRBV28 and TRBJ2-7, with D tentatively TRBD1 (6 bases). The CDR3 contains 17 residues. Trimming cost V 2 bases and J 3 bases, with 20 bases left between them. The germline V gene encodes CDR1 MDHEN and CDR2 SYDVKM. CDR3 DNA sequence: TGTGCCAGCAGTTTAGAGGAGGACAGTCACATACTCTACGAGCAGTACTTC. Residues: CASSLEEDSHILYEQYF.

The chain recombines TRBV7-9 with TRBJ1-1; maybe TRBD1 (6 bases). There are 12 residues in the CDR3. The germline V gene encodes CDR1 SEHNR and CDR2 FQNEAQ (reference sequence). Trimming took off 4 bases at V and 7 bases at J, with 10 bases between the two ends. CDR3 amino acids: CASSSGDNEAFF. The CDR3 DNA reads as TGTGCCAGCAGCTCTGGGGACAATGAAGCTTTCTTT.

The genes are TRBV2 and TRBJ1-6; perhaps TRBD1 as D (6 bases). The germline gives CDR1 SNHLY, CDR2 FYNNEI. The germline V and J ends were trimmed by 10 bases and 7 bases, with 11 bases remaining between them. This CDR3 region has 12 residues. CDR3 sequence reads: CAKQGWNSPLHF. In DNA form, the CDR3 reads TGTGCCAAACAGGGTTGGAATTCACCCCTCCACTTT.